This T cell receptor (beta chain) was retrieved from a study of blood T cell repertoires in COVID-19. At the level of the study: The samples span acute and convalescent COVID-19 from the United States, Italy and Spain. PBMCs, B-cell-depleted T cells, or T cells provided the cDNA or gDNA that made up the material.

The CDR3 sequence is 15 residues long. Losses at the gene ends were 5 bases for V and 5 bases for J; bases not matched to a gene: 5. The germline gives CDR1 SGDLS, CDR2 YYNGEE. Original processing notes: Amplification from reference gene primers served as the basis for estimated nucleated cell counts. Here immunoSEQ multiplex PCR was the method, and the copy in TCRdb shows in-frame clones only, minus some. V and J calls plus clone size are reproduced from that table; the DNA served to infer D and trimming. Among roughly 200,000 clones, around 83% were seen once, and the ten largest hold roughly 2.9%.

The origin of this receptor is a young woman with active or convalescent COVID-19. The sequenced sample was peripheral blood. This sequence joins TRBV9 and TRBJ2-7; 15 positions agree with TRBD2. The CDR3 region has the DNA TGTGCCAGCAGTTTGGGACTAGCGGGAGGAAACGAGCAGTACTTC. Encoded protein: CASSLGLAGGNEQYF.